A single sample is the source of the 17 T cell receptor beta chains below, sequenced in a study of cytomegalovirus exposure and HLA in healthy donors. The study ran its PCR with 60 Vbeta and 13 Jbeta primers. Sequenced by immunoSEQ multiplex PCR; TCRdb stores in-frame clones only, minus some. The table has roughly 130,000 clones, about 8.5% seen once. Material: PBMCs. Receptors were obtained from a man aged 40-55 years in good health and CMV-seronegative.

This clone was observed a handful of times. The genes are TRBV30 and TRBJ2-7, with D unresolved. The CDR3 length is 12 residues. V shed 3 bases and J shed 0 bases, with 6 bases lying between them. Germline V gene lookup returns CDR1 GTSNPN and CDR2 SVGIG (reference sequence). CDR3 amino acids: CAWSPLSYEQYF. The DNA for the CDR3 is TGTGCCTGGAGCCCACTCTCCTACGAGCAGTACTTC.

This clone turned up a few times. The CDR3 DNA sequence: TGTGCCAGCAGCCCTCAGACAGGGGGCGGCTATGAGCAGTTCTTC. Translation gives CASSPQTGGGYEQFF. J is TRBJ2-1 and V is TRBV7-2, with TRBD1 matching over 10 bases. This CDR3 is 15 amino acids long. Trimming at V came to 5 bases and at J to 8 bases, leaving 9 bases not matched to a gene. Germline V gene lookup returns CDR1 SGHTA and CDR2 FQGNSA.

The rearrangement joins TRBV7-9 to TRBJ1-4; D is ambiguous. The CDR3 sequence is 13 residues long. The germline CDR1 and CDR2 sequences are SEHNR and FQNEAQ (reference sequence). Trimming removed 2 bases from V and 6 bases from J, with 7 bases in between. CDR3 residues: CASSLLGYEKLFF. Written as DNA, the CDR3 is TGTGCCAGCAGCTTATTGGGCTATGAAAAACTGTTTTTT.

The chain recombines TRBV21-1 with TRBJ1-2. TRBV21-1 is a listed pseudogene. CDR3 length: 16 amino acids. CDR3 DNA: TGTGCCAGCAGCAAAACGGGGGAAGGGCTCTCCTATGGCTACACCTTC. Translating gives CASSKTGEGLSYGYTF.

J is TRBJ1-2 and V is TRBV6-6; no reliable D call. CDR1 and CDR2 (germline): MNHNY, SVGAGI (reference sequence). The CDR3 is made up of 16 amino acids. V lost 5 bases and J lost 8, with 24 bases in between. CDR3 bases: TGTGCCAGCAGTCAGCTTTCAAGAGGATCCCAAGTGGGCTACACCTTC. Its translation: CASSQLSRGSQVGYTF.

This clone was seen more than once but under ten times. This chain connects TRBV6-5 to TRBJ1-1; the match to TRBD1 covers 8 bases. V was pared by 6 bases and J by 5 bases, with 8 bases of the junction left unmatched. This CDR3 comprises 14 residues. Germline loops: CDR1 MNHEY, CDR2 SVGAGI. The CDR3 spells CASRPDREGTEAFF. For the CDR3, the DNA is TGTGCCAGCAGACCGGACAGGGAGGGTACTGAAGCTTTCTTT.

The rearrangement links TRBV2 to TRBJ1-1; 8 bases are shared with TRBD1. The germline V gene has CDR1 SNHLY and CDR2 FYNNEI. J gave up 4 bases and V 3 bases, and 1 base lay outside the gene matches. The CDR3 totals 13 residues. CDR3 DNA: TGTGCCAGCAGTGACGACAGGGGCACTGAAGCTTTCTTT. This codes for CASSDDRGTEAFF.

The chain combines TRBV27 with TRBJ2-2, with a possible D match to TRBD1 (5 bases). Trimming removed 4 bases at V and 6 bases at J, with 12 bases between. CDR1 is MNHEY, CDR2 SMNVEV, per germline (reference sequence). This CDR3 contains 14 residues. This CDR3 is CASSWTGRAGELFF. The DNA of the CDR3 is TGTGCCAGCAGTTGGACCGGCAGGGCCGGGGAGCTGTTTTTT.

The chain links TRBV5-5 to TRBJ1-5; TRBD1 aligns across 10 bases. Trimming cost V 2 bases and J 1 base; bases outside gene matches: 6. The CDR3 has 17 residues. Germline CDR1 SGHKS, CDR2 YYEKEE (reference sequence). CDR3 region: CASSFRQGAWSNQPQHF. Written as DNA, the CDR3 is TGTGCCAGCAGCTTCCGACAGGGGGCTTGGAGCAATCAGCCCCAGCATTTT.

The V call is TRBV7-2, the J call TRBJ2-2, with TRBD2 identical over 11 bases. Germline trimming cut 6 bases from V and 5 bases from J; bases unmatched to any gene: 5. Germline assignment: CDR1 SGHTA and CDR2 FQGNSA. The CDR3 runs to 15 residues. The CDR3 DNA is TGTGCCAGCAGTTGGACTAGCGGGCTGACCGGGGAGCTGTTTTTT. Its translation is CASSWTSGLTGELFF.

This clone was counted only a few times. This chain connects TRBV7-9 to TRBJ2-7, with TRBD1 as a possible D gene (6 bases). This CDR3 region has 15 residues. Per the germline V gene, CDR1 is SEHNR and CDR2 is FQNEAQ (reference sequence). V was cut by 5 bases and J by 2 bases, with 16 bases left in between. Written as DNA, the CDR3 is TGTGCCAGCAGCCCCCCACAGGGCCCGACCTACGAGCAGTACTTC. It translates to CASSPPQGPTYEQYF.

This clone was seen only a few times. The chain employs TRBV29-1 and TRBJ1-2; 8 positions agree with TRBD1. The germline CDR1 and CDR2 sequences are SQVTM and ANQGSEA. CDR3 size: 13 residues. Trimming at V came to 7 bases and at J to 3 bases, leaving 7 bases not matched to a gene. CDR3: CSAEQQGDYGYTF. The CDR3 DNA is TGCAGCGCCGAACAACAGGGGGACTATGGCTACACCTTC.

This clone was picked up a small number of times. This sequence joins TRBV13 and TRBJ2-1, with 7 bases aligning to TRBD1. V was clipped by 1 base and J by 6 bases; unmatched bases: 9. Germline loops: CDR1 PRHDT, CDR2 FYEKMQ (reference sequence). The CDR3 length is 16 residues. The DNA for the CDR3 is TGTGCCAGCAGCTTAGAGCGGCAGGGGGTGGGCAATGAGCAGTTCTTC. Translation gives CASSLERQGVGNEQFF.

This chain uses TRBV6-5 with TRBJ2-7; 11 bases fit TRBD2. After removal of 4 bases from V and 7 bases from J, the junction contained 9 bases not matched to a gene. CDR1 is MNHEY and CDR2 is SVGAGI in the germline V gene. This CDR3 has 15 amino acids. CDR3 region: CASSSNSGGGWEQYF. The CDR3 DNA reads as TGTGCCAGCAGTTCCAATAGCGGGGGGGGTTGGGAGCAGTACTTC.

This clone turned up a few times. The rearrangement uses TRBV5-4 and TRBJ2-1; TRBD2 is a possible D gene (5 bases). The CDR3 spans 15 residues. Germline V CDR1 and CDR2: SGHNT, YYREEE (reference sequence). The V and J ends lost 3 bases and 1 base respectively, with 11 bases between them. This CDR3 is CASSSPGNSYNEQFF. Written as DNA, the CDR3 is TGTGCCAGCAGCTCCCCGGGGAATTCCTACAATGAGCAGTTCTTC.

The chain combines TRBV7-8 with TRBJ1-2; D not resolved. CDR1 and CDR2 (germline): SGHVS, FQNEAQ. This CDR3 spans 12 amino acids. Trimming shortened V by 2 bases and J by 5 bases, and 6 bases separated the two germline ends. CDR3 nucleotides: TGTGCCAGCAGCTTAACGGGGTATGGCTACACCTTC. Translating gives CASSLTGYGYTF.

The chain employs TRBV19 and TRBJ1-5, with D possibly being TRBD1 (5 bases). Germline V gene sequence: CDR1 LNHDA, CDR2 SQIVND (reference sequence). The CDR3 has 14 amino acids. The V end was cut by 8 bases, the J end by 4 bases, with 15 bases between. CDR3 region: CASSEGQPNQPQHF. In nucleotides, the CDR3 is TGTGCCAGTTCGGAGGGGCAGCCTAATCAGCCCCAGCATTTT.